Shown below are 9 T cell receptor beta chains from a single sample sequenced in a study of T cells in Graves' hyperthyroidism and ophthalmopathy. It was RNA transcripts that yielded the amplified TCR beta CDR3 regions. The primer set for the first-round RT-PCR of the TCR CDR3 was HTBI. TCRdb redid the calling of the multiplex PCR reads with MiXCR, one entry per CDR3 protein. The profile shows around 440,000 distinct CDR3 sequences, around 14% of them singletons. Sequencing was performed on blood. The receptors derive from a woman aged 18-29 years with Graves' hyperthyroidism.

This clonotype was counted at least ten times. The chain carries TRBV11-1 and TRBJ2-7, with TRBD1 matching over 10 bases. In germline, CDR1 is SGHAT, CDR2 FQDESV (reference sequence). The CDR3 runs to 15 residues. The V gene end was trimmed by 4 bases and the J gene end by 4 bases; junction bases not matched to a gene: 7. The CDR3 reads CASSSEGGQGYEQYF. The CDR3 bases are TGTGCCAGCAGCTCCGAGGGGGGACAGGGGTACGAGCAGTACTTC.

This clonotype was picked up many times. The V and J genes are TRBV2 and TRBJ2-2; 7 bases line up with TRBD1. Germline CDR1 and CDR2: SNHLY and FYNNEI. The CDR3 is made up of 15 amino acids. After removal of 6 bases from V and 0 bases from J, the junction contained 4 bases not matched to a gene. CDR3 nucleotides: TGTGCCAGCAGGAGGGACAGAGCGAACACCGGGGAGCTGTTTTTT. This encodes CASRRDRANTGELFF.

The rearrangement joins TRBV11-2 to TRBJ1-6; weak D call: TRBD1 (5 bases). Between the trimmed V and J ends, which lost 3 bases and 1 base, there was a span of 16 bases. Germline CDR1 and CDR2: SGHAT and FQNNGV. The CDR3 length is 18 residues. This CDR3 reads CASSLGRPQWSYNSPLHF. CDR3 sequence (DNA): TGTGCCAGCAGCTTGGGACGTCCGCAGTGGTCCTATAATTCACCCCTCCACTTT.

The rearrangement links TRBV19 to TRBJ1-1; tentative D call: TRBD1 (5 bases). This CDR3 is built from 14 residues. Trimming shortened V by 4 bases and J by 0 bases, and 9 bases separated the two germline ends. Germline values: CDR1 LNHDA, CDR2 SQIVND (reference sequence). CDR3 region: CASSRGPMNTEAFF. The DNA of the CDR3 is TGTGCCAGTAGTAGGGGACCGATGAACACTGAAGCTTTCTTT. The full variable domain, with the rest looked up from reference TRBV19 and TRBJ1-1, is DGGITQSPKYLFRKEGQNVTLSCEQNLNHDAMYWYRQDPGQGLRLIYYSQIVNDFQKGDIAEGYSVSREKKESFPLTVTSAQKNPTAFYLCASSRGPMNTEAFFGQGTRLTVV.

This clonotype was detected many times. The chain joins TRBV3-1 to TRBJ2-5; D gene ambiguous. Germline CDR1 LGHDT, CDR2 YNNKEL (reference sequence). The CDR3 has 16 residues. Trimming cost V 4 bases and J 5 bases, with 20 bases left between them. Here the CDR3 DNA reads TGTGCCAGCAGCCGCCGTCTGAGCGCGGATAGTGAGACCCAGTACTTC. This gives the protein CASSRRLSADSETQYF.

This clonotype occurred a few times. The V gene is TRBV5-5, the J gene TRBJ1-2, with no clear D. The CDR3 is made up of 15 amino acids. Germline values: CDR1 SGHKS, CDR2 YYEKEE (reference sequence). V gave up 0 bases and J gave up 0 bases, with 9 bases separating them. CDR3 bases: TGTGCCAGCAGCTTGGCGGGCGCCACTAACTATGGCTACACCTTC. It codes for CASSLAGATNYGYTF.

V and J are TRBV28 and TRBJ2-7, with D unclear. The CDR3 loop spans 13 amino acids. The V end was cut by 3 bases, the J end by 2 bases, with 8 bases between. The V gene's germline CDR1 is MDHEN and CDR2 SYDVKM. CDR3 DNA sequence: TGTGCCAGCAGTTTTATGGCTACCTACGAGCAGTACTTC. Translated: CASSFMATYEQYF. Based on the CDR3 plus reference TRBV28 and TRBJ2-7, the full variable domain is DVKVTQSSRYLVKRTGEKVFLECVQDMDHENMFWYRQDPGLGLRLIYFSYDVKMKEKGDIPEGYSVSREKKERFSLILESASTNQTSMYLCASSFMATYEQYFGPGTRLTVT.

This clonotype was detected many times. The CDR3 region is CASKVGPLHEKLFF. The CDR3 coding sequence is TGTGCCAGCAAAGTCGGACCCCTCCATGAAAAACTGTTTTTT. The chain is built from TRBV28 and TRBJ1-4; no firm D call. The CDR3 spans 14 residues. The V and J ends lost 7 bases and 6 bases respectively, with 15 bases between them. CDR1 is MDHEN and CDR2 is SYDVKM in the germline V gene. The whole variable domain, remainder taken from reference TRBV28 and TRBJ1-4, is DVKVTQSSRYLVKRTGEKVFLECVQDMDHENMFWYRQDPGLGLRLIYFSYDVKMKEKGDIPEGYSVSREKKERFSLILESASTNQTSMYLCASKVGPLHEKLFFGSGTQLSVL.

V usage is TRBV7-6 and J usage is TRBJ1-4; TRBD1 agrees at 10 bases. V gave up 3 bases and J gave up 0 bases; unmatched junction bases: 1. Germline assignment: CDR1 SGHVS and CDR2 FNYEAQ. This CDR3 spans 16 amino acids. CDR3 loop: CASSLGTGATNEKLFF. As DNA, the CDR3 is TGTGCCAGCAGCTTGGGGACAGGGGCAACTAATGAAAAACTGTTTTTT.